Below, 22 T cell receptor beta chains from the same sample are listed, as sequenced in a study of OX40 agonist ivuxolimab in advanced cancers. Only in-frame clones appear in the TCRdb table, and some are missing; sequencing was by immunoSEQ multiplex PCR. The sample shows about 59,000 clones, 85% of them seen only once. Sequencing was performed on CD4+ or CD8+ T cells sorted from blood, taken in a trial of the OX40 agonist ivuxolimab. The source is an adult with an advanced solid tumor such as melanoma, head and neck, liver or kidney cancer.

The chain employs TRBV6-5 and TRBJ2-5; unclear D gene. The tail of the sequence fits TRBJ2-7 better, so the J call may be wrong. Per the germline V gene, CDR1 is MNHEY and CDR2 is SVGAGI. This CDR3 contains 15 residues. CDR3 in DNA: TGTGCCAGCAGTTACTCGATTAACCAGGCCTACGAGCAGTACTTC. Protein product: CASSYSINQAYEQYF.

V is TRBV30 and J is TRBJ2-7; TRBD1 matches 7 bases. CDR1 GTSNPN and CDR2 SVGIG come from the germline V gene (reference sequence). V was pared by 3 bases and J by 7 bases, with 6 bases of the junction left unmatched. The CDR3 covers 12 residues. The CDR3 reads CAWRGQSREQYF. The CDR3 nucleotides are TGTGCCTGGAGGGGACAGTCCCGGGAGCAGTACTTC.

This chain links TRBV5-4 with TRBJ1-2; no reliable D call. Germline V gives CDR1 SGHNT, CDR2 YYREEE (reference sequence). The length of the CDR3 is 13 residues. V was trimmed by 2 bases and J by 4 bases, leaving 9 bases between them. The CDR3 nucleotides read TGTGCCAGCAGCTTCTCGGCTCTCTATGGCTACACCTTC. Protein: CASSFSALYGYTF.

The chain employs TRBV2 and TRBJ1-5; D gene unclear. V lost 8 bases and J 4 bases, leaving 12 bases between the germline ends. CDR1 and CDR2 from the germline V gene are SNHLY and FYNNEI. The CDR3 covers 13 residues. The CDR3 reads CASLGRGNQPQHF. The DNA of the CDR3 is TGTGCCAGCCTTGGGCGGGGTAATCAGCCCCAGCATTTT.

The V and J genes are TRBV6-1 and TRBJ2-7; 9 bases map to TRBD1. The CDR3 extends over 14 amino acids. Germline loops: CDR1 MNHNS, CDR2 SASEGT. V gave up 3 bases and J gave up 2 bases; unmatched junction bases: 2. The CDR3, as DNA: TGTGCCAGCAGTGAGGGGACAGGGACCTACGAGCAGTACTTC. Residues: CASSEGTGTYEQYF.

The chain uses TRBV19 and TRBJ2-7, with D tentatively TRBD2 (5 bases). Germline CDR1 and CDR2: LNHDA and SQIVND (reference sequence). Trimming removed 6 bases at V and 2 bases at J, with 8 bases between. This CDR3 spans 12 amino acids. Here the CDR3 reads CASSAGAYEQYF. The CDR3 DNA is TGTGCCAGTAGCGCCGGGGCCTACGAGCAGTACTTC.

This sequence joins TRBV9 and TRBJ1-3, with D perhaps TRBD1 (5 bases). With 4 bases removed from V and 0 bases from J, the gap between germline ends came to 14 bases. The CDR3 sequence is 16 residues long. CDR1 is SGDLS and CDR2 is YYNGEE in the germline V gene. The CDR3 region is CASSSGPTRSGNTIYF. The CDR3 DNA reads TGTGCCAGCAGCTCGGGACCTACGCGCTCTGGAAACACCATATATTTT.

The V call is TRBV27, the J call TRBJ2-7; D is uncertain. CDR1 and CDR2 from the germline V gene are MNHEY and SMNVEV (reference sequence). V was clipped by 3 bases and J by 0 bases, with 12 bases between them. CDR3 length equals 15 residues. The CDR3 loop is CASSFGRASSYEQYF. The CDR3 region has the DNA TGTGCCAGCAGTTTTGGCCGGGCGAGCTCCTACGAGCAGTACTTC.

The chain carries TRBV28 and TRBJ1-1; D is perhaps TRBD1 (6 bases). V lost 5 bases and J 0 bases, leaving 13 bases between the germline ends. This CDR3 is 15 amino acids long. In germline, CDR1 is MDHEN, CDR2 SYDVKM. This chain's CDR3 is CASSPPTGLNTEAFF. In nucleotides, the CDR3 is TGTGCCAGCAGTCCCCCCACAGGGTTGAACACTGAAGCTTTCTTT. The variable domain in full, with the rest retrieved from reference TRBV28 and TRBJ1-1, is DVKVTQSSRYLVKRTGEKVFLECVQDMDHENMFWYRQDPGLGLRLIYFSYDVKMKEKGDIPEGYSVSREKKERFSLILESASTNQTSMYLCASSPPTGLNTEAFFGQGTRLTVV.

The rearrangement joins TRBV18 to TRBJ1-5; TRBD1 might be the D (5 bases). V lost 3 bases, J lost 4 bases, and 13 bases lay in between. The CDR3 contains 15 residues. Germline values: CDR1 KGHSH, CDR2 LQKENI. The CDR3 loop is CASSPSGTRNQPQHF. The CDR3 DNA follows: TGTGCCAGCTCACCGTCCGGGACCCGAAATCAGCCCCAGCATTTT.

The CDR3 region is CASSRGGPPTDTQYF. The DNA of the CDR3 is TGCGCCAGCAGTCGAGGGGGACCCCCCACAGATACGCAGTATTTT. The rearrangement links TRBV23-1 to TRBJ2-3, with D maybe TRBD1 (6 bases). TRBV23-1 is known as an ORF, though its function is uncertain. The CDR3 length is 15 residues. Trimming took off 4 bases at V and 2 bases at J, with 13 bases between the two ends.

This rearrangement joins TRBV7-9 to TRBJ2-1, with D maybe TRBD2 (5 bases). Per the germline V gene, CDR1 is SEHNR and CDR2 is FQNEAQ (reference sequence). V was shortened by 5 bases and J by 8 bases, with 10 bases between the two germline ends. The CDR3 is made up of 12 amino acids. The CDR3 region has the DNA TGTGCCAGCAGCCACGACTATTATGAGCAGTTCTTC. Residues: CASSHDYYEQFF.

The gene calls are TRBV28 and TRBJ2-2; perhaps TRBD1 as D (5 bases). In germline, CDR1 is MDHEN, CDR2 SYDVKM. V was cut by 3 bases and J by 3 bases, with 8 bases left in between. CDR3 length: 14 amino acids. The CDR3 DNA is TGTGCCAGCAGTTTGAGCAGGGACACCGGGGAGCTGTTTTTT. This encodes CASSLSRDTGELFF.

The table lists this clone with a count of one. The chain joins TRBV19 to TRBJ2-1; D not certain. V was trimmed by 4 bases and J by 2 bases, leaving 9 bases between them. The CDR3 spans 14 residues. CDR1 and CDR2 from the germline V gene are LNHDA and SQIVND (reference sequence). The CDR3 loop is CASSTQRTYNEQFF. DNA for the CDR3: TGTGCCAGTAGTACACAGAGGACCTACAATGAGCAGTTCTTC.

This clone has just one count. The chain joins TRBV5-1 to TRBJ2-2, with 11 bases lining up with TRBD1. The trim removed 5 bases at V and 4 bases at J, leaving 7 bases unmatched. This CDR3 is built from 16 residues. Looked up from germline, CDR1 is SGHRS and CDR2 is YFSETQ. CDR3 sequence: CASSRSGTGGTGELFF. CDR3 nucleotides: TGCGCCAGCAGTCGCTCCGGGACAGGGGGCACCGGGGAGCTGTTTTTT.

This clone occurred once. V gene TRBV5-5 combines with J gene TRBJ1-1; weak D call: TRBD1 (5 bases). This CDR3 contains 14 residues. V lost 2 bases and J 5 bases, leaving 13 bases between the germline ends. Germline V lookup: CDR1 SGHKS, CDR2 YYEKEE (reference sequence). CDR3 DNA: TGTGCCAGCAGCTTCGGCAGAGAGGGGACTGAAGCTTTCTTT. It codes for CASSFGREGTEAFF.

The V and J genes are TRBV6-5 and TRBJ1-2; 10 bases agree with TRBD1. The CDR3 loop spans 14 amino acids. The ends lost 4 bases at V and 8 bases at J; junction bases unmatched: 7. CDR1 is MNHEY and CDR2 is SVGAGI in the germline V gene. The CDR3 spells CASSSGTGERGYTF. DNA for the CDR3: TGTGCCAGCAGTTCCGGGACAGGGGAAAGGGGCTACACCTTC.

This rearrangement joins TRBV6-1 to TRBJ2-5, with D unresolved. The end of the DNA is better explained by TRBJ2-7, so the J call may be wrong. The CDR3 length is 13 residues. Looked up from germline, CDR1 is MNHNS and CDR2 is SASEGT. For the CDR3, the DNA is TGTGCCAGCAGAGAGCAGGTCCCCTACGAGCAGTACTTC. Its protein product is CASREQVPYEQYF.

V gene TRBV11-2 combines with J gene TRBJ1-4, with 11 positions matching TRBD1. The CDR3 runs 19 residues. V lost 4 bases, J lost 1 base, and 11 bases stayed unmatched. Germline CDR1 is SGHAT and CDR2 is FQNNGV. CDR3 residues: CASSSTPGQGVGTNEKLFF. In nucleotides, the CDR3 is TGTGCCAGCAGCTCGACTCCGGGACAGGGGGTAGGAACTAATGAAAAACTGTTTTTT.

The chain employs TRBV11-3 and TRBJ2-6; D is undetermined. Trimming took off 5 bases at V and 4 bases at J, with 15 bases between the two ends. This CDR3 is built from 16 residues. The V gene's germline CDR1 is SGHNT and CDR2 YENEEA. The CDR3 bases are TGTGCCAGCAGCCCCCCAGGTTTGAGCGGGGCCAACGTCCTGACTTTC. This sequence encodes CASSPPGLSGANVLTF.

This chain joins TRBV9 and TRBJ2-7; D not certain. V gave up 3 bases and J gave up 3 bases, with 13 bases separating them. Germline CDR1 reads SGDLS; CDR2 reads YYNGEE. CDR3 length: 14 amino acids. DNA for the CDR3: TGTGCCAGCAGCGCCGGCGATACCCGCTACGAGCAGTACTTC. Translated, it gives CASSAGDTRYEQYF. Supplemented by reference TRBV9 and TRBJ2-7, the full variable domain reads DSGVTQTPKHLITATGQRVTLRCSPRSGDLSVYWYQQSLDQGLQFLIQYYNGEERAKGNILERFSAQQFPDLHSELNLSSLELGDSALYFCASSAGDTRYEQYFGPGTRLTVT.

This chain connects TRBV19 to TRBJ1-5, with a tentative D call TRBD1 (5 bases). Germline values: CDR1 LNHDA, CDR2 SQIVND (reference sequence). This CDR3 is 14 amino acids long. V lost 8 bases and J lost 6, with 17 bases in between. Here the CDR3 reads CASGWDVGTQPQHF. The CDR3 bases are TGTGCCAGTGGTTGGGACGTAGGTACTCAGCCCCAGCATTTT.